This is a list of T cell receptor beta chains from one sample in a study of blood T cell repertoires in COVID-19. The repertoire was sequenced with immunoSEQ multiplex PCR; TCRdb's copy has only in-frame clones and lacks some. The table includes hundreds of thousands of clones, almost 85% detected once. Sequencing was carried out using PBMCs or T cells enriched from blood (not recorded which). The origin of the receptors is a woman aged 50 to 65 with acute COVID-19. The CDR3 runs from the conserved cysteine through the conserved F or W. Fields, in order: V gene, clone size, D gene, J gene, CDR3 protein, CDR3 DNA. The D gene is left open where the match is weak. Not every row has a clone size; where given, it reads once, few, many or a size class.

TRBV7-9	.	.	TRBJ1-2	CASSLASGGNGYTF	TGTGCCAGCAGCTTAGCGAGTGGAGGGAATGGCTACACCTTC
TRBV2	.	TRBD2	TRBJ2-5	CASNLRGGQETQYF	TGTGCCAGCAATCTACGGGGGGGTCAAGAGACCCAGTACTTC
TRBV7-3	.	.	TRBJ1-4	CASSSSSPLSVRGGDEKLFF	TGTGCCAGCAGCTCTTCATCCCCACTGTCGGTGAGGGGAGGGGATGAAAAACTGTTTTTT
TRBV5-1	.	TRBD1	TRBJ1-1	CASSLRTGVGWNTEAFF	TGCGCCAGCAGCCTTAGGACAGGGGTCGGCTGGAACACTGAAGCTTTCTTT
TRBV7-9	.	.	TRBJ1-4	CASSFSVNEKLFF	TGTGCCAGCAGCTTTTCAGTTAATGAAAAACTGTTTTTT
TRBV27	.	.	TRBJ1-1	CASTLGGTNTEAFF	TGTGCCAGCACGCTTGGGGGCACCAACACTGAAGCTTTCTTT
TRBV7-2	.	TRBD2	TRBJ2-3	CASSIFGGAPDTQYF	TGTGCCAGCAGCATCTTCGGGGGGGCCCCAGATACGCAGTATTTT
TRBV14	.	TRBD1	TRBJ1-2	CASSQGTGGNYGYTF	TGTGCCAGCAGCCAAGGGACAGGGGGCAACTATGGCTACACCTTC
TRBV5-8	.	.	TRBJ1-2	CASSLDQAYGYTF	TGTGCCAGCAGCTTGGATCAAGCCTATGGCTACACCTTC
TRBV2	few	.	TRBJ1-2	CASTGDGYYGYTF	TGTGCCAGCACAGGGGACGGGTACTATGGCTACACCTTC
TRBV29-1	.	.	TRBJ2-5	CSVEGSQETQYF	TGCAGCGTTGAAGGCAGCCAAGAGACCCAGTACTTC
TRBV5-1	.	TRBD1	TRBJ2-4	CASSLAGGGYNIQYF	TGCGCCAGCAGCTTGGCAGGGGGCGGTTATAACATTCAGTACTTC
TRBV30	.	TRBD1	TRBJ1-2	CATGSSDYGYTF	TGTGCGACAGGGAGCTCCGACTATGGCTACACCTTC
TRBV2	.	TRBD1	TRBJ1-1	CASSTGGTEAFF	TGTGCCAGCAGTACAGGGGGCACTGAAGCTTTCTTT